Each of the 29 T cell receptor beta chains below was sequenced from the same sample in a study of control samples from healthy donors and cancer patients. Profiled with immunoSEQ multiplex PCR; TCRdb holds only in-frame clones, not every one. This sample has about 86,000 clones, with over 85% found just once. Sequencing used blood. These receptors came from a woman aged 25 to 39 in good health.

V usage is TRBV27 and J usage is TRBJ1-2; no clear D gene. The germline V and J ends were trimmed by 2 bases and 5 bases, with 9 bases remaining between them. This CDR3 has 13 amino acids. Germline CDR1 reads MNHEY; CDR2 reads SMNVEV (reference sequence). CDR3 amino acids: CASSLSQNYGYTF. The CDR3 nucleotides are TGTGCCAGCAGTTTAAGCCAGAATTATGGCTACACCTTC.

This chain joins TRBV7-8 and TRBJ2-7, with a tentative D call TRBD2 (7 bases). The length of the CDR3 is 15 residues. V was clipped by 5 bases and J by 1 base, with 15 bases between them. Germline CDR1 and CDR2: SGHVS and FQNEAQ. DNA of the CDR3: TGTGCCAGCAGCACCAAAGGGGGGGATTCCTACGAGCAGTACTTC. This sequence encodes CASSTKGGDSYEQYF.

The CDR3 region is CASSVDGARSPLHF. CDR3 DNA: TGTGCCAGCAGCGTAGACGGGGCGCGGTCACCCCTCCACTTT. The V gene is TRBV9, the J gene TRBJ1-6; D is possibly TRBD1 (5 bases). CDR1 is SGDLS and CDR2 is YYNGEE in the germline V gene. V was pared by 0 bases and J by 10 bases, with 11 bases between. The CDR3 consists of 14 residues.

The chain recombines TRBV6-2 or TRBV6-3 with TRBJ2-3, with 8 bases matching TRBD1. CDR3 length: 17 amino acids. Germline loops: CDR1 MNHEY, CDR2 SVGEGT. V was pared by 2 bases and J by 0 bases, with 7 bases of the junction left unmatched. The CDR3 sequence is CASSYRGWTGSTDTQYF. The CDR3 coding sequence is TGTGCCAGCAGTTACCGTGGTTGGACAGGGAGCACAGATACGCAGTATTTT.

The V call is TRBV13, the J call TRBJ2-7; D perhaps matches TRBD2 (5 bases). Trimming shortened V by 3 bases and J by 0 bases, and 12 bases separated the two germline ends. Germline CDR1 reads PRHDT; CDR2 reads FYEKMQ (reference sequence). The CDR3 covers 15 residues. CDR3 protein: CASSFTSGSSYEQYF. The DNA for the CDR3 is TGTGCCAGCAGCTTTACCAGCGGCAGCTCCTACGAGCAGTACTTC.

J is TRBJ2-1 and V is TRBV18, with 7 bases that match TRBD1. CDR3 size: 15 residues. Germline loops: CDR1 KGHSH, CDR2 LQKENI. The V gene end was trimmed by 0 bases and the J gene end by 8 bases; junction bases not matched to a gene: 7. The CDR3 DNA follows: TGTGCCAGCTCACCACCGTCAGGGGGTGGTCATGAGCAGTTCTTC. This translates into CASSPPSGGGHEQFF.

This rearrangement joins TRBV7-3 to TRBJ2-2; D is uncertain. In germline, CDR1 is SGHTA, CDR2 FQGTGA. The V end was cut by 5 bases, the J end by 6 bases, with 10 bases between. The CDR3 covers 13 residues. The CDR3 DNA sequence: TGTGCCAGCAGCCCACAACAACCCGGGGAGCTGTTTTTT. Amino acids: CASSPQQPGELFF.

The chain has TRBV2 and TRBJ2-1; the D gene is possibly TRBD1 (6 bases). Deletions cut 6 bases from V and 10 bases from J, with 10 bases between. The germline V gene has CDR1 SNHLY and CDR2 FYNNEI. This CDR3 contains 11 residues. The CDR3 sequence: CASREQGEQFF. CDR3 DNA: TGTGCCAGCAGAGAACAGGGAGAGCAGTTCTTC.

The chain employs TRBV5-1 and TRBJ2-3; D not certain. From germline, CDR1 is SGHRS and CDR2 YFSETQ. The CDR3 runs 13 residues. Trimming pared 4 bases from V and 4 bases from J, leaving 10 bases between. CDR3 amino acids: CASSSTSADTQYF. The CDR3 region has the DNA TGCGCCAGCAGCAGTACCTCCGCAGATACGCAGTATTTT.

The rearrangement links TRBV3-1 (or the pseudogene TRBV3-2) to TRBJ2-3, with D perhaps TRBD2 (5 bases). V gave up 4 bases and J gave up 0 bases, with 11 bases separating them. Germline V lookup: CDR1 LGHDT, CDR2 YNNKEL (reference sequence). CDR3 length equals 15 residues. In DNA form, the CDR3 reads TGTGCCAGCAGCCCTCAGCGGCCTAGCACAGATACGCAGTATTTT. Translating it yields CASSPQRPSTDTQYF.

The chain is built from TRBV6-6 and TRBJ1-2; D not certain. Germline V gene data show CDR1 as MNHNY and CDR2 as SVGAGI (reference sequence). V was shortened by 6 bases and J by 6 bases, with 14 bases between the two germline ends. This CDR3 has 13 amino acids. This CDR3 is CASREQISDGYTF. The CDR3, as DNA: TGTGCCAGCAGAGAGCAAATCAGTGATGGCTACACCTTC.

The CDR3 coding sequence is TGTGCCAGCAGTTCAACCCAAACAGGAACAACCTACTATGGCTACACCTTC. Translation gives CASSSTQTGTTYYGYTF. The chain is built from TRBV28 and TRBJ1-2; D might be TRBD1 (5 bases). Trimming removed 4 bases at V and 3 bases at J, with 21 bases between. This CDR3 has 17 residues. CDR1 is MDHEN and CDR2 is SYDVKM in the germline V gene.

CDR3 loop: CASSFDRVSYGYTF. The CDR3 nucleotides are TGTGCCAGCAGTTTTGACAGGGTCTCCTATGGCTACACCTTC. V gene TRBV28 combines with J gene TRBJ1-2; 7 bases map to TRBD1. Germline CDR1 and CDR2: MDHEN and SYDVKM. This CDR3 spans 14 amino acids. V shed 3 bases, J shed 4 bases, and the junction held 5 bases outside the gene matches.

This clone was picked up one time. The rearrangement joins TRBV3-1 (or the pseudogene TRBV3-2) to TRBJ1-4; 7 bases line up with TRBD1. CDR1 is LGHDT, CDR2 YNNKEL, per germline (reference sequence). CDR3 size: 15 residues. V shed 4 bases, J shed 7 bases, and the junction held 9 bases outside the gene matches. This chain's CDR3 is CASSPLQGLGEKLFF. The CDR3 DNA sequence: TGTGCCAGCAGCCCATTACAGGGGCTAGGTGAAAAACTGTTTTTT.

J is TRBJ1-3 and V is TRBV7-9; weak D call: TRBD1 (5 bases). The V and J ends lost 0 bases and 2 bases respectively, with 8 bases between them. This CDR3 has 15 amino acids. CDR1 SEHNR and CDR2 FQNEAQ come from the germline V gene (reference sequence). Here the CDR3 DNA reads TGTGCCAGCAGCTTAGCAGGGGCCGCTGGAAACACCATATATTTT. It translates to CASSLAGAAGNTIYF.

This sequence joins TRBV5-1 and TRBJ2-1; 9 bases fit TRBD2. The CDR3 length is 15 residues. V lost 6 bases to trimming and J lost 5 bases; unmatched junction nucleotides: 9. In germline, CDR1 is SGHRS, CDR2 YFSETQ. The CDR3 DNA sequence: TGCGCCAGCATGGGTCTCAGCGGGAGGAACAATGAGCAGTTCTTC. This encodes CASMGLSGRNNEQFF.

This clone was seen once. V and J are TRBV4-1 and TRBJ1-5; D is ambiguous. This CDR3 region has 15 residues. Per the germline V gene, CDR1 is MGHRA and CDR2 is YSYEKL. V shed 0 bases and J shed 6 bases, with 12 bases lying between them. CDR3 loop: CASSQEYSLGQPQHF. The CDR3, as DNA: TGCGCCAGCAGCCAAGAATACAGTCTAGGTCAGCCCCAGCATTTT.

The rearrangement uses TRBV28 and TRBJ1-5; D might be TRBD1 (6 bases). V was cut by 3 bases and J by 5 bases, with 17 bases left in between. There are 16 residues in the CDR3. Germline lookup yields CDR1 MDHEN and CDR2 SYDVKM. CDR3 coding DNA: TGTGCCAGCAGTTTGCCCCGGCAGGGGCGGCATCAGCCCCAGCATTTT. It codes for CASSLPRQGRHQPQHF.

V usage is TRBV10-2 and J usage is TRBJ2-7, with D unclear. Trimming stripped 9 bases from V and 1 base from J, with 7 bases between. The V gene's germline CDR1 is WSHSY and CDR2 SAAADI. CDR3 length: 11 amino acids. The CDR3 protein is CASTGSYEQYF. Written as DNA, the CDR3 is TGCGCCAGTACGGGTTCCTACGAGCAGTACTTC.

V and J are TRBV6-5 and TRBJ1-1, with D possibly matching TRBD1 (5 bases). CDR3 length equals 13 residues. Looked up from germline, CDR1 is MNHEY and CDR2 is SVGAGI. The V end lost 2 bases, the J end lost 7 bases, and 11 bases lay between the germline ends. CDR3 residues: CASSYRPRGEAFF. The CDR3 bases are TGTGCCAGCAGTTACCGGCCTAGGGGTGAAGCTTTCTTT.

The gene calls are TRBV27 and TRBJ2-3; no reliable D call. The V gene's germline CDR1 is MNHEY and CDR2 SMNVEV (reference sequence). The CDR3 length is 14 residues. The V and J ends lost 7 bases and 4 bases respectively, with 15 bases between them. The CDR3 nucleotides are TGTGCCAGCATAGTACACCTTGGGGCAGATACGCAGTATTTT. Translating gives CASIVHLGADTQYF.

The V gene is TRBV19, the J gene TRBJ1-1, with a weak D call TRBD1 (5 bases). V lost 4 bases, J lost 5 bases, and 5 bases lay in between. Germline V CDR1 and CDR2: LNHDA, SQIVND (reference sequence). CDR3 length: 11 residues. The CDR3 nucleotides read TGTGCCAGTAGTAGGGGGACTGAAGCTTTCTTT. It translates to CASSRGTEAFF.

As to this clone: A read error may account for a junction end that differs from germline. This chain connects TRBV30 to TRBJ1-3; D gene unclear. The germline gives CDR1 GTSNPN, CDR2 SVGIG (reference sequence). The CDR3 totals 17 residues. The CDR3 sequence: CAWSLKKTRLSGNIIYF. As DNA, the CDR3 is TGTGCCTGGAGTCTTAAAAAGACACGCCTCTCTGGAAACATCATATATTTT.

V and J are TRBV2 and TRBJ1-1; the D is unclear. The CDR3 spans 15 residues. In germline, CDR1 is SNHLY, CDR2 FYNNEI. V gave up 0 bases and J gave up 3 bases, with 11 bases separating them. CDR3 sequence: CASSEASPRDTEAFF. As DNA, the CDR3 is TGTGCCAGCAGTGAAGCTTCCCCACGGGACACTGAAGCTTTCTTT.

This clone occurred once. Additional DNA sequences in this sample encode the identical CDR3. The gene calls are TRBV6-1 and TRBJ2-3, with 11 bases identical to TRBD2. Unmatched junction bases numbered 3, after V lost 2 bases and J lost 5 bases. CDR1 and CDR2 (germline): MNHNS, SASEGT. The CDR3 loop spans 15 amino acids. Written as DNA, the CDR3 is TGTGCCAGCAGTGAATTAGCGGGGGGGCAAGATACGCAGTATTTT. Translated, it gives CASSELAGGQDTQYF.

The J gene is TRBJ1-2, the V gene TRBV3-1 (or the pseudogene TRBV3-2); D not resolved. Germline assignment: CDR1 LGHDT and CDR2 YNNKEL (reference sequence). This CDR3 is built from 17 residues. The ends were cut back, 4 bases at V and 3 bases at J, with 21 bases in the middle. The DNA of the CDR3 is TGTGCCAGCAGCCTGCTCACTGGAACGGGTATTGACTATGGCTACACCTTC. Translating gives CASSLLTGTGIDYGYTF.

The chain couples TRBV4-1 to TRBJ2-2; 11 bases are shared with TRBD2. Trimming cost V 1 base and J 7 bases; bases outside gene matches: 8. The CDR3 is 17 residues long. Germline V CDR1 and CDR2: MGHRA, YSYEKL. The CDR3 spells CASSQALAGGFGGELFF. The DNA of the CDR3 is TGCGCCAGCAGCCAAGCGCTAGCGGGGGGTTTTGGCGGGGAGCTGTTTTTT.

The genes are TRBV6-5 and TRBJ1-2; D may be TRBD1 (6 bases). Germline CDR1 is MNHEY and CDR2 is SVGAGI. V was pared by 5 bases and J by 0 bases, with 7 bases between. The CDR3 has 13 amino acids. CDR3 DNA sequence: TGTGCCAGCAGTAACAGGGCTAACTATGGCTACACCTTC. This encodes CASSNRANYGYTF.

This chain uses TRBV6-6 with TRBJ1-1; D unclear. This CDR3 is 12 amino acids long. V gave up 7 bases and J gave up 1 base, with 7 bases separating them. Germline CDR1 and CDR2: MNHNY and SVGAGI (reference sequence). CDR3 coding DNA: TGTGCCAGCAAGTGGCAGAACACTGAAGCTTTCTTT. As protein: CASKWQNTEAFF.